This T cell receptor (beta chain) appears in the sequencing data of a study of CD8 T cells in ankylosing spondylitis. This clonotype was counted at least ten times. Each CDR3 protein gets one entry after TCRdb re-called the 5' RACE reads with MiXCR. The sample shows a few hundred thousand distinct CDR3 sequences, approximately 10% of them seen only once. Germline V lookup: CDR1 DFQATT, CDR2 SNEGSKA (reference sequence). The germline V and J ends were trimmed by 1 base and 1 base, with 14 bases remaining between them. The CDR3 covers 15 residues. The V call is TRBV20-1, the J call TRBJ2-7, with a weak D call TRBD1 (6 bases). The receptor comes from a female donor with ankylosing spondylitis or in good health (not recorded which). What was sequenced was blood, either unsorted or a sorted T cell fraction (not recorded which). The CDR3 DNA reads TGCAGTGCTAGAGTCCCAGGGGAAATATCCTACGAGCAGTACTTC. Encoded protein: CSARVPGEISYEQYF.